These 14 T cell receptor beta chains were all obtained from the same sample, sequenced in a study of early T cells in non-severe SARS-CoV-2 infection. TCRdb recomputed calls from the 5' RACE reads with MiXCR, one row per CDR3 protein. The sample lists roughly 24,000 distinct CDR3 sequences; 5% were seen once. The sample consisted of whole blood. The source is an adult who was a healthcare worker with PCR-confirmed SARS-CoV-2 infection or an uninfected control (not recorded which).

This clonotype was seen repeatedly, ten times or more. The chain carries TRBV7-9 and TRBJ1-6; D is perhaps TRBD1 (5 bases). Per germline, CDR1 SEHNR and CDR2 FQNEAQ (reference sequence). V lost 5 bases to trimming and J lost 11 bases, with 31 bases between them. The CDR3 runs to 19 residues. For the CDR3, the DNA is TGTGCCAGCAGCCCGTACCGGACACATAGCCGGAGCGACGGAGCACCCCTCCACTTT. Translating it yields CASSPYRTHSRSDGAPLHF.

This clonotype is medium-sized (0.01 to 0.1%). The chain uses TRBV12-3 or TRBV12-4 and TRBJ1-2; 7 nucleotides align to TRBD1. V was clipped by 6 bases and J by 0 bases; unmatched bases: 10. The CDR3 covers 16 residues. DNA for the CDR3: TGTGCCAGCAGCCATAAACAGGGGCAGACTAACTATGGCTACACCTTC. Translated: CASSHKQGQTNYGYTF.

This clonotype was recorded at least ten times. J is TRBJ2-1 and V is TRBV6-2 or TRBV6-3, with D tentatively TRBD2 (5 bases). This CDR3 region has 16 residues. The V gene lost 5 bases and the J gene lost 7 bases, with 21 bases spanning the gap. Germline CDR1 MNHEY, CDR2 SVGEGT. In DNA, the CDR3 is TGTGCCAGCAGTCACCCCCGGGGTGGTGCCTTTAATGAGCAGTTCTTC. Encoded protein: CASSHPRGGAFNEQFF.

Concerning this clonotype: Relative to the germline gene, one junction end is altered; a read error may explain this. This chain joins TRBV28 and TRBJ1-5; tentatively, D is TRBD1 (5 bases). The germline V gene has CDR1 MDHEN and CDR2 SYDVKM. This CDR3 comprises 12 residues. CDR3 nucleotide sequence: TGTGCCAGCAGTGCCTTGCCGGGACGTCAATATTTT. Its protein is CASSALPGRQYF.

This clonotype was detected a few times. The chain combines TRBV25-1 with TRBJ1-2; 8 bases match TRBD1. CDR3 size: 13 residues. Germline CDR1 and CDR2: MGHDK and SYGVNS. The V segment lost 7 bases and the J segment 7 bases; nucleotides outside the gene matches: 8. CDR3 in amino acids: CASTDRGGAGYTF. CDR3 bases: TGTGCCAGCACTGACAGGGGAGGTGCTGGCTACACCTTC.

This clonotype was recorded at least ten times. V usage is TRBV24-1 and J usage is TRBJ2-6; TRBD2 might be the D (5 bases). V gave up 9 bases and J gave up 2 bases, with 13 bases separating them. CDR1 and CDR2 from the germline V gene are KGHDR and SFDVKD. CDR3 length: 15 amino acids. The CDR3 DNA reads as TGTGCCACCGGATCCGGGGTACCTGGGGCCAACGTCCTGACTTTC. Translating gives CATGSGVPGANVLTF.

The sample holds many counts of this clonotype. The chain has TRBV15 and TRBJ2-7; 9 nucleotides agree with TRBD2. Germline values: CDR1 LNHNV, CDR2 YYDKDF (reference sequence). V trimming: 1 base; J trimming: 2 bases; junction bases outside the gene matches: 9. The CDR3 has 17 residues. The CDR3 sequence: CATSRVGGLALTYEQYF. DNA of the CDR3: TGTGCCACCAGCAGAGTCGGGGGACTAGCACTCACCTACGAGCAGTACTTC.

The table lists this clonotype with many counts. CDR3 in amino acids: CASSIDRGLGGETQYF. CDR3 bases: TGTGCCAGCAGCATTGACAGGGGGCTAGGTGGAGAGACCCAGTACTTC. This chain joins TRBV7-6 and TRBJ2-5, with 10 bases fitting TRBD1. The germline CDR1 and CDR2 sequences are SGHVS and FNYEAQ. This CDR3 region has 16 residues. The V and J ends lost 5 bases and 4 bases, in that order; junction bases with no gene match: 10.

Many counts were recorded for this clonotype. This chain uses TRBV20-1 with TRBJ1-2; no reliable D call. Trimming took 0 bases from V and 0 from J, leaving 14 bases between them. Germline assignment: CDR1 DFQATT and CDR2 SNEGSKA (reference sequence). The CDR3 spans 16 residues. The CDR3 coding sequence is TGCAGTGCTAGAGATTGGTCGAGTGCAACTAACTATGGCTACACCTTC. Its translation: CSARDWSSATNYGYTF.

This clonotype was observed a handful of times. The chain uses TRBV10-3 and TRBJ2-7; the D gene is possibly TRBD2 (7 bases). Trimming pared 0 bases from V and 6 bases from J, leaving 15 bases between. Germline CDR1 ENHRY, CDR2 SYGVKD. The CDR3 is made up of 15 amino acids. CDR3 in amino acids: CAISESEVGGLEQYF. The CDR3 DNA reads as TGTGCCATCAGTGAGTCAGAAGTGGGGGGGCTCGAGCAGTACTTC.

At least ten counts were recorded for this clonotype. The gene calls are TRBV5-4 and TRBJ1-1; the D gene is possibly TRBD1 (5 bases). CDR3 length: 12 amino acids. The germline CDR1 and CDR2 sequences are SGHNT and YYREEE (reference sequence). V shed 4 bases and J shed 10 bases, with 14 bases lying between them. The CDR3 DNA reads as TGTGCCAGCAGCCCGAGATTCGGGGGAGCTTTCTTT. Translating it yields CASSPRFGGAFF.

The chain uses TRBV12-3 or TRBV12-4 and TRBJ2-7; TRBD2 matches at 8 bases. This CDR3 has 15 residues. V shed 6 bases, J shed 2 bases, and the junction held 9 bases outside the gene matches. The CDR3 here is CASSTAGGPAYEQYF. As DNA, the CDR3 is TGTGCCAGCAGCACGGCGGGGGGCCCAGCCTACGAGCAGTACTTC.

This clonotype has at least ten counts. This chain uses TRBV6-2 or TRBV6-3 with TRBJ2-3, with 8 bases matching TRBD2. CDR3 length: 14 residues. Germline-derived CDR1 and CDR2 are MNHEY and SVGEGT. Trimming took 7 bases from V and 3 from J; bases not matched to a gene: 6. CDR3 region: CASTPGGVTDTQYF. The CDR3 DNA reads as TGTGCCAGCACCCCCGGGGGGGTGACAGATACGCAGTATTTT.

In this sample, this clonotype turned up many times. DNA of the CDR3: TGTGCCAGCAGCTTTGGCCTTCTAAAGCACAGGGGGCTTGATTCACCCCTCCACTTT. As protein: CASSFGLLKHRGLDSPLHF. This chain uses TRBV7-2 with TRBJ1-6; TRBD1 agrees at 9 bases. The CDR3 totals 19 residues. V lost 3 bases and J lost 8; bases outside the gene matches: 17. CDR1 is SGHTA and CDR2 is FQGNSA in the germline V gene.